These 12 T cell receptor beta chains were all obtained from the same sample, sequenced in a study of memory CD4+ T cells and cytomegalovirus serostatus (dated by TCRdb to between 2019 and 2020). Libraries came from the immunoSEQ multiplex PCR assay. Not all clones reach the TCRdb copy of this immuneACCESS table, which keeps in-frame sequences only. Checked studies attribute under half of the gap to unresolved V genes and leave the rest unexplained. In this sample the table shows around 99,000 clones, 80% of which occur a single time. The ten largest clones take up about 3.5% of the sample. A FACSAria II was used to sort memory CD4+ T cells, defined as single viable CD3+CD4+CD8-CD45RO+ cells. Material for sequencing was memory CD4+ T cells from blood. The origin of the receptors is an adult in good health and CMV-seropositive.

V and J are TRBV6-1 and TRBJ1-3, with 7 positions matching TRBD1. This CDR3 spans 18 amino acids. Germline CDR1 is MNHNS and CDR2 is SASEGT. V shed 1 base, J shed 3 bases, and the junction held 12 bases outside the gene matches. The CDR3 here is CASSEVGRSDRVGNTIYF. CDR3 sequence (DNA): TGTGCCAGCAGTGAAGTGGGTAGATCTGACAGGGTTGGAAACACCATATATTTT.

The chain uses TRBV28 and TRBJ2-3; 10 nucleotides align to TRBD2. The CDR3 covers 16 residues. Per the germline V gene, CDR1 is MDHEN and CDR2 is SYDVKM. J lost 9 bases, V lost 3 bases, and 12 bases had no gene match. CDR3 in DNA: TGTGCCAGCAGTTTGTTCGCTAGCGGGAGATTGGGGACGCAGTATTTT. Encoded protein: CASSLFASGRLGTQYF. Looking up the rest from reference TRBV28 and TRBJ2-3 gives the full variable domain: DVKVTQSSRYLVKRTGEKVFLECVQDMDHENMFWYRQDPGLGLRLIYFSYDVKMKEKGDIPEGYSVSREKKERFSLILESASTNQTSMYLCASSLFASGRLGTQYFGPGTRLTVL.

CDR3 sequence (DNA): TGTGCCACCAGCCTTTACAGGGCAACTAATGAAAAACTGTTTTTT. Encoded protein: CATSLYRATNEKLFF. J is TRBJ1-4 and V is TRBV15, with a tentative D call TRBD1 (6 bases). The CDR3 has 15 amino acids. Trimming removed 5 bases from V and 0 bases from J, with 10 bases in between. Germline V gene lookup returns CDR1 LNHNV and CDR2 YYDKDF (reference sequence).

J is TRBJ2-7 and V is TRBV9; D gene uncertain. The CDR3 loop spans 13 amino acids. The V gene lost 1 base and the J gene lost 6 bases, with 11 bases spanning the gap. The germline V gene has CDR1 SGDLS and CDR2 YYNGEE. The CDR3 DNA sequence: TGTGCCAGCAGCGTAACCCTCGATGGCGAGCAGTACTTC. Translated, it gives CASSVTLDGEQYF. Filled out from reference TRBV9 and TRBJ2-7, the complete variable domain reads DSGVTQTPKHLITATGQRVTLRCSPRSGDLSVYWYQQSLDQGLQFLIQYYNGEERAKGNILERFSAQQFPDLHSELNLSSLELGDSALYFCASSVTLDGEQYFGPGTRLTVT.

The genes are TRBV6-5 and TRBJ1-2; the match to TRBD1 covers 7 bases. The CDR3 sequence is 13 residues long. Unmatched junction bases numbered 3, after V lost 2 bases and J lost 6 bases. Per germline, CDR1 MNHEY and CDR2 SVGAGI. The DNA for the CDR3 is TGTGCCAGCAGTTACCAGACAGGGAATGGCTACACCTTC. Translating it yields CASSYQTGNGYTF.

The genes are TRBV27 and TRBJ2-1; 12 bases align to TRBD2. This CDR3 is built from 17 residues. Germline V lookup: CDR1 MNHEY, CDR2 SMNVEV (reference sequence). The J segment lost 7 bases and the V segment lost 5 bases, leaving 12 bases of the junction unmatched. CDR3 amino acids: CASSTGTSGYTWNEQFF. The CDR3 DNA follows: TGTGCCAGCAGTACGGGGACTAGCGGGTACACTTGGAATGAGCAGTTCTTC.

This sequence joins TRBV9 and TRBJ2-1, with 10 bases aligning to TRBD2. This CDR3 contains 15 residues. V gave up 4 bases and J gave up 4 bases; unmatched junction bases: 5. The germline V gene has CDR1 SGDLS and CDR2 YYNGEE. For the CDR3, the DNA is TGTGCCAGCAGCATTGGACTAGCGGAGTACAATGAGCAGTTCTTC. Amino acid sequence: CASSIGLAEYNEQFF.

This clone was seen at least ten times. The chain has TRBV6-1 and TRBJ1-5, with a possible D match to TRBD1 (5 bases). In germline, CDR1 is MNHNS, CDR2 SASEGT. This CDR3 has 13 residues. Trimming pared 7 bases from V and 2 bases from J, leaving 9 bases between. The CDR3 is CASNPTGNQPQHF. CDR3 nucleotide sequence: TGTGCCAGCAATCCGACAGGCAATCAGCCCCAGCATTTT.

J is TRBJ2-7 and V is TRBV18; no clear D gene. This CDR3 has 11 residues. The germline V gene encodes CDR1 KGHSH and CDR2 LQKENI. V was clipped by 1 base and J by 3 bases, with 1 base between them. This CDR3 is CASSPHYEQYF. CDR3 coding DNA: TGTGCCAGCTCACCACACTACGAGCAGTACTTC.

This clone turned up a few times. The V and J genes are TRBV19 and TRBJ2-3; TRBD1 aligns across 8 bases. Germline V gives CDR1 LNHDA, CDR2 SQIVND (reference sequence). The V segment lost 7 bases and the J segment 1 base; nucleotides outside the gene matches: 1. This CDR3 is 13 amino acids long. The CDR3 loop is CASKGQGTDTQYF. DNA of the CDR3: TGTGCCAGTAAGGGACAGGGCACAGATACGCAGTATTTT.

V is TRBV29-1 and J is TRBJ1-1; 8 bases align to TRBD1. CDR1 and CDR2 (germline): SQVTM, ANQGSEA. CDR3 length equals 16 residues. V gave up 3 bases and J gave up 0 bases; unmatched junction bases: 9. The CDR3 here is CSVDYRGSRMNTEAFF. As DNA, the CDR3 is TGCAGCGTTGACTACAGGGGGTCGCGGATGAACACTGAAGCTTTCTTT.

V is TRBV6-1 and J is TRBJ2-7, with D possibly being TRBD2 (5 bases). The CDR3 extends over 15 amino acids. Trimming removed 6 bases from V and 7 bases from J, with 22 bases in between. Germline lookup yields CDR1 MNHNS and CDR2 SASEGT. The CDR3 DNA sequence: TGTGCCAGCAGACACGCCGGGCCCCGACGGGGAGAGCAGTACTTC. Translated, it gives CASRHAGPRRGEQYF.